This record covers a single T cell receptor beta chain. This clonotype was counted between two and nine times. The antigen it recognizes is unknown. Base qualities are not provided; no much larger clone lies one nucleotide away. Ficoll-Paque density gradient centrifugation was the method used to isolate PBMCs. The data were obtained in a study of T-cell memory formation after mild COVID-19 (dated by TCRdb to the early 2020s). A note on the overall study: Most TCR sequence clusters were specific to one of the two donors. T-cell clones expanding and contracting after mild COVID-19 in a couple of donors were tracked by longitudinal TCRalpha and TCRbeta repertoire sequencing. Two young, previously healthy adult volunteers, one female and one male, were included in the cohort. Study-level results and caveats: Only a couple of mild cases were covered in the study, and larger cohorts including severe cases with pre-infection samples were considered necessary. Some responding clones were detected in pre-infection memory, suggesting pre-existing cross-reactive memory T cells joined the SARS-CoV-2 response. From day 15 to 85, contracting clones showed balanced CD4/CD8 phenotypes, whereas a second wave of clones that expanded from day 15 to 37 leaned towards CD4+. The second-wave clones that peaked on day 37 were not confirmed to be SARS-CoV-2 specific. Contracting CD4+ clones appeared mostly in the CM and EM memory subsets, whereas CD8+ clones were enriched in EMRA.

From cysteine to phenylalanine, the CDR3 is 16 amino acids long. Solely the CDR3 DNA is kept, with 48 bases framed from the first base. Clipping removes 0 bases from V and 5 bases from J, with 5 as the unmatched junction base count. Based on the germline V gene (reference sequence), the CDR1 and CDR2 sequences are LGHDT and YNNKEL. TCRdb names Illumina NovaSeq 6000 as the instrument used. cDNA libraries for TCRalpha and TCRbeta were prepared by 5'RACE using constant-segment primers, with sample barcodes and unique molecular identifiers added. RNA was extracted from every sample with Trizol reagent. Libraries were amplified in two PCR steps, with a second sample barcode and Illumina TruSeq adapters added in the second step. Sequencing of libraries was performed on an Illumina NovaSeq with 2 x 150 bp paired-end reads. Per the source publication's procedure: The reads were demultiplexed and collapsed into UMI-guided consensus sequences using migec v1.2.7. Using mixcr v2.1.11, the UMI consensuses were aligned to TRA and TRB V and J templates and assembled into clonotypes. Clonotypes were classified as expanded or contracted when called significant by both edgeR and NoisET, with noise models trained on biological replicates. For edgeR calls, the cutoffs were a false discovery rate-adjusted p below 0.01 and a log2 fold-change threshold of 1. As an exploratory analysis of dynamics, max-normalized trajectories of the 1000 most abundant clonotypes were examined with PCA combined with hierarchical clustering. Separately sequenced CD4+ and CD8+ repertoires were used to assign a CD4 or CD8 phenotype to each responding clone. TCRdb reprocessing: public reads trimmed at Q25 with fastp, clones called with MiXCR, in-frame beta chains kept. When rows share a CDR3 protein, they turn into one entry using the most common DNA and genes. It is TCRdb's table, rather than the study itself, that gives the V and J calls and clone size. The table for this sample lists over 350,000 distinct CDR3 sequences; about 15% of them were counted only once. 20% to 25% of the sample belongs to the ten largest clones.

The receptor's source is a man aged 18 to 35 who had mild COVID-19 (a few samples of this study predate the infection). The sample titles of this study are shuffled in the database, so cell type and time point are left out; the donor was told from shared clones. Specimen: PBMCs or a T cell subset sorted from them (not recorded which). The V gene is TRBV3-1 and the J gene is TRBJ2-1; 9 bases in the junction line up with TRBD2. The bases are TGTGCCAGCAGCCAAGAGACTAGCGGACGAAACAATGAGCAGTTCTTC. This yields the protein CASSQETSGRNNEQFF.